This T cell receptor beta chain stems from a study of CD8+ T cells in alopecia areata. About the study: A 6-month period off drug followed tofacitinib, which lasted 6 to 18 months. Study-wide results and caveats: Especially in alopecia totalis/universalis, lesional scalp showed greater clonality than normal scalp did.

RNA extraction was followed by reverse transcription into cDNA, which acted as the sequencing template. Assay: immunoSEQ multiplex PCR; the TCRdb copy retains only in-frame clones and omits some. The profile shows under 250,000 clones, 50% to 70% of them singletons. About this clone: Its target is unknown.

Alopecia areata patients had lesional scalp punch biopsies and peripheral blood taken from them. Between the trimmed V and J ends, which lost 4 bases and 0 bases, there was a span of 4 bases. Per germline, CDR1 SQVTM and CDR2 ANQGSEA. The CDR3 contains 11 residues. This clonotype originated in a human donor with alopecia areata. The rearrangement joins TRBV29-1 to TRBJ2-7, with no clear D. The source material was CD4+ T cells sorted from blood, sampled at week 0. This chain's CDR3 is CSVVASYEQYF. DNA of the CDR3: TGCAGCGTTGTAGCCTCCTACGAGCAGTACTTC.